Presented here are 10 T cell receptor beta chains from one specimen sequenced in a study of metastatic and nonmetastatic thyroid tumors. TCRdb re-analyzed the PCR reads through MiXCR. The repertoire holds almost 35,000 clones, with roughly 15% as singletons. No treatment of any kind had been given to any patient before thyroid surgery. Sequencing was performed on blood. The receptors were gathered from a female donor with papillary thyroid cancer or a benign thyroid nodule (not recorded which). Some clones in this sample may be carry-over from other donors' samples.

The sample holds a few counts of this clone. A much bigger clone sits one base away, suggesting this may be a read error. This sequence joins TRBV28 and TRBJ2-7, with D possibly TRBD1 on 6 matching bases. This CDR3 region has 14 residues. Looked up from germline, CDR1 is MDHEN and CDR2 is SYDVKM. The CDR3 DNA follows: TGCGCCAGAAGTCCCAGGGGTGTGATATACGAGCAGTACTTC. The encoded protein is CARSPRGVIYEQYF. The complete variable domain, with remaining parts taken from reference TRBV28 and TRBJ2-7, reads DVKVTQSSRYLVKRTGEKVFLECVQDMDHENMFWYRQDPGLGLRLIYFSYDVKMKEKGDIPEGYSVSREKKERFSLILESASTNQTSMYLCARSPRGVIYEQYFGPGTRLTVT.

About this clone itself: An end of the junction differs from the germline gene, which may be a read error. CDR3 sequence (DNA): TGCGCCAGCATCCCTCCGTGGGGAGGAGCGCACGAGCAGTACTTC. Translation: CASIPPWGGAHEQYF. The chain carries TRBV6-1 and TRBJ2-7; tentatively, D is TRBD2 (6 bases). There are 15 residues in the CDR3. Per the germline V gene, CDR1 is MNHNS and CDR2 is SASEGT.

The genes are TRBV30 and TRBJ2-7; TRBD1 agrees at 9 bases. Germline V gene lookup returns CDR1 GTSNPN and CDR2 SVGIG (reference sequence). This CDR3 region has 14 residues. J gave up 4 bases and V 4 bases, and 8 bases lay outside the gene matches. CDR3 loop: CAWTRTGVLYEQYF. The CDR3 region has the DNA TGTGCCTGGACCCGGACAGGGGTGTTGTACGAGCAGTACTTC.

This clone was picked up many times. This sequence joins TRBV6-1 and TRBJ2-1; no clear D gene. CDR3 size: 11 residues. Trimming cost V 8 bases and J 6 bases, with 8 bases left between them. Germline assignment: CDR1 MNHNS and CDR2 SASEGT. CDR3 sequence: CASLTTNEQFF. DNA of the CDR3: TGTGCCAGCTTGACCACCAATGAGCAGTTCTTC.

This clone was counted many times. This chain connects TRBV12-3 or TRBV12-4 to TRBJ1-1; 8 bases map to TRBD1. This CDR3 comprises 14 residues. The V segment lost 7 bases and the J segment 1 base; nucleotides outside the gene matches: 5. CDR3 amino acids: CASTEQGGNTEAFF. The CDR3 DNA sequence: TGTGCCAGCACCGAACAGGGGGGGAACACTGAAGCTTTCTTT.

This clone was detected many times. CDR3 in amino acids: CAWSPGLTYEQYF. The CDR3 DNA is TGTGCCTGGAGTCCAGGGTTGACCTACGAGCAGTACTTC. The V call is TRBV30, the J call TRBJ2-7; a weak D match, TRBD1 (5 bases). V lost 2 bases, J lost 2 bases, and 10 bases lay in between. Germline V gives CDR1 GTSNPN, CDR2 SVGIG (reference sequence). The length of the CDR3 is 13 residues.

The chain has TRBV10-3 and TRBJ2-7; 10 bases are shared with TRBD2. The CDR3 consists of 17 residues. V trimming: 6 bases; J trimming: 5 bases; junction bases outside the gene matches: 16. The germline CDR1 and CDR2 sequences are ENHRY and SYGVKD. This CDR3 reads CAISAASGSPVEHEQYF. The CDR3 DNA reads TGTGCCATCAGCGCAGCTAGCGGGAGTCCGGTCGAACACGAGCAGTACTTC.

Only a few counts were recorded for this clone. The chain carries TRBV6-1 and TRBJ1-3; possible D gene TRBD1, 5 bases. Trimming removed 6 bases at V and 4 bases at J, with 19 bases between. The CDR3 consists of 16 residues. The germline gives CDR1 MNHNS, CDR2 SASEGT. The CDR3 is CASSPLQVVYGNTIYF. CDR3 sequence (DNA): TGTGCCAGCAGCCCGCTACAGGTTGTCTACGGAAACACCATATATTTT.

This clone was detected only a few times. V gene TRBV10-2 combines with J gene TRBJ1-2; no reliable D call. CDR1 and CDR2 from the germline V gene are WSHSY and SAAADI. Trimming removed 1 base at V and 8 bases at J, with 17 bases between. The CDR3 has 15 residues. The CDR3 protein is CASSEFNSGSLGYTF. The CDR3 DNA reads TGCGCCAGCAGTGAGTTTAATTCGGGGTCTTTAGGCTACACCTTC.

Comment on this clone: Other DNA sequences from this sample encode an identical CDR3 as well. The V gene is TRBV20-1, the J gene TRBJ2-7, with 8 bases identical to TRBD2. The CDR3 is 14 residues long. Trimming cost V 3 bases and J 10 bases; bases outside gene matches: 14. Germline V CDR1 and CDR2: DFQATT, SNEGSKA (reference sequence). CDR3 amino acids: CSASVAGGSREQYF. As DNA, the CDR3 is TGCAGTGCTAGTGTTGCGGGAGGTTCTCGAGAACAGTACTTC.